One T cell receptor (beta chain) is described in this entry. The length of the CDR3 is 17 residues. The germline V gene encodes CDR1 SGHNT and CDR2 YYREEE (reference sequence). Trimming cost V 0 bases and J 3 bases; bases outside gene matches: 5. These data originate in a study of PD-L1 blockade in urothelial cancer. Whole-study context: Blood underwent analysis 3 weeks (second dose) and 6 weeks after treatment began. Blood yielded a median of roughly 140,000 T cells per sample.

The repertoire was sequenced with immunoSEQ multiplex PCR; TCRdb's copy has only in-frame clones and lacks some. The profile shows under 30,000 clones, roughly 80% of them singletons. The sequencing used PBMCs, collected around atezolizumab (anti-PD-L1) treatment. This TCR derives from a man in his fifties or sixties with urothelial cancer. This chain links TRBV5-4 with TRBJ2-4; 11 bases are shared with TRBD1. This chain's CDR3 is CASSLGGTGGGKNIQYF. For the CDR3, the DNA is TGTGCCAGCAGCTTGGGGGGGACAGGGGGTGGCAAAAACATTCAGTACTTC.